The T cell receptor (beta chain) described here comes from a study of T cells after yellow fever vaccination (dated by TCRdb to the late 2010s). With respect to the entire study: Libraries from fractions with low cell numbers were prepared with the SMART-Seq v4 Ultra Low Input RNA kit. To track T-cell clones before and after primary and booster YFV17D yellow fever vaccination, bulk TCR alpha and beta repertoires were sequenced longitudinally. Two healthy male donors, one aged 18 to 30 and one aged 30 to 39 years, were included in the cohort. Blood was collected at multiple timepoints before and after primary and secondary immunization, and bulk PBMC replicates and cell subsets were isolated.

Overall study results and their limits: A small fraction of clonotypes appeared in both the CD4 and CD8 compartments, likely as a result of convergent recombination. Only a couple of donors were included in the study, so the extent to which the findings can be generalized is limited. Computational filtering was needed because FACS-sorted repertoires could contain abundant contaminating clonotypes from the bulk population. Most clones expanded after primary vaccination (about 95% of CD4 and around nine tenths of CD8) were re-detected after the booster, suggesting that broad memory maintenance occurred. Compared with the primary T-cell response, the secondary T-cell response was weaker but faster, peaking on day 5 rather than day 15.

According to the study, the label for this sample's treatment or condition signals: live attenuated yellow fever vaccine strain. PBMCs were isolated from peripheral blood using a standard Ficoll-Paque protocol. Dynabeads CD4 and CD8 positive selection kits were used to isolate CD4 and CD8 T-cell fractions. RNA was extracted with TriZol from bulk PBMCs, CD4 and CD8 fractions, and dextramer-positive and dextramer-negative fractions. For this clonotype: There is no known antigen for this receptor. The record has no base qualities; no much larger clone is one base away.

TCR cDNA was made using 5'RACE template switching, a step that added a universal primer site and unique molecular identifiers. Priming of cDNA synthesis was performed from both the TCR alpha and TCR beta constant segments. Libraries were amplified in two PCR steps, with sample barcodes and sequencing adapters added in the second step. Sequencing of libraries was performed on Illumina HiSeq 2500 (2x100 bp) or NovaSeq (2x150 bp). The authors' pipeline ran thus. MIGEC handled demultiplexing of reads and collapsing into UMI consensus sequences, while MiXCR performed V(D)J alignment. Vaccine-responding clonotypes were identified with edgeR using replicate PBMC samples, with FDR below 0.01 and a log2 fold change above 5 up to day 15 being required. Bulk clonotypes were assigned CD4 or CD8 identity according to which sequenced CD4 or CD8 repertoire held them at higher abundance. TCRdb redid the processing of the public reads, applying fastp at Q25 and MiXCR, and retained in-frame beta chains. Each entry is one CDR3 protein sequence, shown with its most common DNA and genes. The V and J calls follow TCRdb's processing rather than the paper's. This sample lists 70,000 or so distinct CDR3 sequences; around 7.9% were detected once. The biggest ten clones account for approximately 28% of the sample.

CDR1 and CDR2, looked up from the germline V gene, are MGHRA and YSYEKL. From the cysteine up to the phenylalanine, the CDR3 has a length of 15 residues. The retained sequence is limited to the CDR3, 45 bases, with the frame set at the first base. Trimming takes 1 base from V and 1 base from J, and the germline ends sit 8 bases apart. The specimen comprised CD8+ T cells sorted from PBMCs, sampled more than 8 days after the first yellow fever vaccination. The clonotype originates from a man aged 18 to 30 who received the YFV17D yellow fever vaccine. The chain links TRBV4-1 with TRBJ1-5, with a tentative D gene TRBD1 over 5 matching bases. DNA sequence: TGCGCCAGCAGCCAAGGTCAGGGCAGCAATCAGCCCCAGCATTTT. This yields the protein CASSQGQGSNQPQHF.